The clone carrying this T cell receptor (beta chain) occurred a few times. Its target is not known. Vbeta (60) and Jbeta (13) primers were used in the PCR. TCRdb's copy holds only in-frame clones and misses some; the assay was immunoSEQ multiplex PCR. This sample has around 160,000 clones, with roughly four fifths found just once. The sample originates from a study of cytomegalovirus exposure and HLA in healthy donors. On the study more broadly: The early release's HLA-typed donors yielded 78 million or so unique TCRs.

Study-level results: Being indistinguishable, some V segments were excluded, TRBV6-2 and TRBV6-3 among them. The records held CMV serostatus as the only immune exposure information. Based on reports, TCR beta sequences accurately predicted HLA-A and HLA-B alleles for most subjects.

V dropped 1 base and J dropped 0 bases, with 7 bases sitting between them. CDR1 is SGHAT, CDR2 FQNNGV, per germline. The CDR3 consists of 14 residues. This receptor was taken from a man aged 50-59 years in good health and CMV-seropositive. The chain carries TRBV11-2 and TRBJ2-7; no reliable D call. The sequenced sample consisted of PBMCs. The CDR3, as DNA: TGTGCCAGCAGCTTAGGGTACACCTCCTACGAGCAGTACTTC. Translation: CASSLGYTSYEQYF.